A selection of T cell receptor beta chains follows, all from one sample in a study of PD-1 blockade in classical Hodgkin lymphoma. Profiled with immunoSEQ multiplex PCR; TCRdb holds only in-frame clones, not every one. The table shows about 25,000 clones, with 91% occurring only once. The sample taken for sequencing was CD4+ T cells from blood. These receptors all stem from a human donor with classical Hodgkin lymphoma. The conserved cysteine and the conserved F or W are not part of the CDR3 here. Expanded clones get a size class; other rows say once, few or many, or leave the size out.

V gene,clone size,J gene,CDR3 protein
TRBV28,-,TRBJ2-5,ASSLWGLEQETQY
TRBV5-5,-,TRBJ2-3,ASSFQGSDTQY
TRBV10-3,-,TRBJ2-5,AIGGGETQY
TRBV6-1,once,TRBJ2-3,ASSRRVRTDTQY
TRBV29-1,-,TRBJ2-3,SGLAGGTDTQY
TRBV19,-,TRBJ1-1,ASSYTGVGTEAF
TRBV5-1,-,TRBJ2-3,ASSLVPGAKSTDTQY
TRBV15,-,TRBJ2-7,ATSPRDRNYEQY
TRBV28,-,TRBJ1-1,ASSLLGQGRTEAF
TRBV7-6,-,TRBJ1-6,ASSPRQAGGNSPLH
TRBV6-5,-,TRBJ1-1,ASRNDRGAEAF
TRBV11-2,-,TRBJ1-2,ASSLDQGSTRGYT
TRBV14,-,TRBJ1-2,ASSPFGVGYT
TRBV9,-,TRBJ2-2,ASSDKTGNTGELF
TRBV27,-,TRBJ2-7,ASSLLRGAGAYEQY
TRBV28,once,TRBJ2-7,ASSYYRTDYEQY
TRBV5-6,-,TRBJ2-2,ASSSVGTSYVNTGELF
TRBV2,-,TRBJ1-3,ASSGRSVPSSGNTIY
TRBV19,-,TRBJ1-1,ASSTDRDTEAF
TRBV11-2,-,TRBJ1-5,ASSRRTGGNNQPQH
TRBV11-2,-,TRBJ1-2,ASSLNPTGLHGYT
TRBV27,-,TRBJ2-1,ASSEGGHEQF
TRBV19,-,TRBJ2-5,ASSIVDGRQETQY
TRBV30,once,TRBJ1-1,AWSVSSGDTEAF
TRBV28,-,TRBJ2-6,ASSSTASSGANVLT
TRBV30,once,TRBJ1-4,AWDRAGRWATNEKLF
TRBV7-2,-,TRBJ1-2,ASNPTTGGYYGYT
TRBV20-1,-,TRBJ2-7,SASPFGTQN
TRBV5-8,-,TRBJ2-5,ASSLDRRGGKETQY
TRBV4-1,-,TRBJ2-3,ASSQVTGILTTDTQY
TRBV18,-,TRBJ2-7,ASSPPRGRFYEQY
TRBV18,-,TRBJ2-1,ASSPPGGLARYNEQF
TRBV28,once,TRBJ2-1,ASRTKGRYNEQF
TRBV4-3,-,TRBJ2-2,ASSQEGAENTGELF
TRBV9,-,TRBJ2-5,ASSVGGTGVETQY
TRBV28,once,TRBJ1-2,ASSAGTGSSGYT
TRBV30,-,TRBJ1-2,AWSSHLGGYT
TRBV5-1,-,TRBJ2-5,ASSLQTQETQY
TRBV4-3,-,TRBJ2-1,ASSRTGDFNEQF
TRBV27,-,TRBJ2-2,ASSLLGGQVYTGELF
TRBV6-6,-,TRBJ2-7,ASSGNRGRSSYEQY